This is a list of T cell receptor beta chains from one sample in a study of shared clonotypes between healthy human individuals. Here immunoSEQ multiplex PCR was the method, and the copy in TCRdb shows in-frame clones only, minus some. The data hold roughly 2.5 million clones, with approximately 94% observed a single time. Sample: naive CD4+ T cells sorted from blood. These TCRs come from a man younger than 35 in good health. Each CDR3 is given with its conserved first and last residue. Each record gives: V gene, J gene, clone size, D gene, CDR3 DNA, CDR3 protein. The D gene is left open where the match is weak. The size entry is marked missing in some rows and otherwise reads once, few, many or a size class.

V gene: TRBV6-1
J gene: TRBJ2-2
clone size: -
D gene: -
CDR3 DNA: TGTGCCAGCAGTGCATTGGGGTTTACCACCGGGGAGCTGTTTTTT
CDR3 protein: CASSALGFTTGELFF

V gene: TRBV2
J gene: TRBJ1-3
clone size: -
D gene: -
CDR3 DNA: TGTGCCAGCAGAGGCGAGGTGGTGGGAAACACCATATATTTT
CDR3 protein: CASRGEVVGNTIYF

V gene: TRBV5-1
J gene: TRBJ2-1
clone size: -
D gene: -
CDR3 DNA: TGCGCCAGCACAACGGTACTGGTCAGCTCCTACAATGAGCAGTTCTTC
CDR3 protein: CASTTVLVSSYNEQFF

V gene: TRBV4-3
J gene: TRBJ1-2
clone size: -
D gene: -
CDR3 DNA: TGCGCCAGCAGCCAAGGCCGGCGGGTCTATGGCTACACCTTC
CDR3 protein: CASSQGRRVYGYTF

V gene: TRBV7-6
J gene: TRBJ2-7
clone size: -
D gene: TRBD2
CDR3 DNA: TGTGCCAGCAGCTTAGCGGGACTAGCGGGAGCCGAGCAGTACTTC
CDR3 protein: CASSLAGLAGAEQYF

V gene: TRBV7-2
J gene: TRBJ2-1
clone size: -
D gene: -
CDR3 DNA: TGTGCCAGCAGCTTAGCGGGAAAGGGGGAAAATGAGCAGTTCTTC
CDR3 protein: CASSLAGKGENEQFF

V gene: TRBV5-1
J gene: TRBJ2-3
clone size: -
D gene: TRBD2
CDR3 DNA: TGCGCCAGCAGCTCATCTGGTAGCGGGATAACACGAGATACGCAGTATTTT
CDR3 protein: CASSSSGSGITRDTQYF

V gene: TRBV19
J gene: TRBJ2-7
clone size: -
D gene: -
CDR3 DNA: TGTGCCAGTAGTATAAGAACCCAGGGCTACGAGCAGTACTTC
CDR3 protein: CASSIRTQGYEQYF

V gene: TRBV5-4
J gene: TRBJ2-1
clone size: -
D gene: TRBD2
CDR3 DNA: TGTGCCATCCACAATAGCGGGAGGGTAGTCAATGAGCAGTTCTTC
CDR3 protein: CAIHNSGRVVNEQFF

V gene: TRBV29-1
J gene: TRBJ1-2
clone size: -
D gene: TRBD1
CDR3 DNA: TGCAGCGTTGAAGATCTTGCGGAGGGACAGGGCGGCTATGGCTACACCTTC
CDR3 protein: CSVEDLAEGQGGYGYTF

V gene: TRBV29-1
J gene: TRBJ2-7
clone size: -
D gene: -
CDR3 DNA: TGCAGCGTTGGAGGGAAAAATCCCTACGAGCAGTACTTC
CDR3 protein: CSVGGKNPYEQYF

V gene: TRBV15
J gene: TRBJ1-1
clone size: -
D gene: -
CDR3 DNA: TGTGCCACCACCCTCGAAAAGCACACTGAAGCTTTCTTT
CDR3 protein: CATTLEKHTEAFF

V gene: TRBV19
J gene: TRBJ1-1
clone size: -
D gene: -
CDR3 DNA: TGTGCCAGTAGACTACAGGCTGACACTGAAGCTTTCTTT
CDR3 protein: CASRLQADTEAFF

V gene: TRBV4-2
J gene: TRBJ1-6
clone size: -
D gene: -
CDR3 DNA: TGTGCCAGCAGCCAAGATCCAGGGGCTAATTCACCCCTCCACTTT
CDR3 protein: CASSQDPGANSPLHF

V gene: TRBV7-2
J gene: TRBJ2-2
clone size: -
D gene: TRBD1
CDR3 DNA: TGTGCCAGCAGTAACAGGGGATCGAACACCGGGGAGCTGTTTTTT
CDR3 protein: CASSNRGSNTGELFF

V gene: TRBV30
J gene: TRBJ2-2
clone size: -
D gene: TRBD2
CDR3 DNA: TGTGCCTGGAGGTGGGAGCTTGGGGGGGTGCTAGAGTTTTCGAACACCGGGGAGCTGTTTTTT
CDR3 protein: CAWRWELGGVLEFSNTGELFF

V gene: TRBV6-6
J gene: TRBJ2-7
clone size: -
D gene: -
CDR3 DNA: TGTGCCAGCCTCCTAGGGTATTCCTACGAGCAGTACTTC
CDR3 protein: CASLLGYSYEQYF

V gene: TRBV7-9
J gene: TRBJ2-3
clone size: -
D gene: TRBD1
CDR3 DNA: TGTGCCAGCAGCCTCGACAGGGCAACAGATACGCAGTATTTT
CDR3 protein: CASSLDRATDTQYF

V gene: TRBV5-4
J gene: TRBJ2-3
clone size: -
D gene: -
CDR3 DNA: TGTGCCAGCAGCTTGAGCGGAGGCACAGATACGCAGTATTTT
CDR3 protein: CASSLSGGTDTQYF

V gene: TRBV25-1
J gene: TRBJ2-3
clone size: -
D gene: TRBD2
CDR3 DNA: TGTGCCAGCAGTCTTCTAGCGGGGGGCACAGATACGCAGTATTTT
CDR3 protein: CASSLLAGGTDTQYF

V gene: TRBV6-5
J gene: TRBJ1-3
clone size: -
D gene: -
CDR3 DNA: TGTGCCAGCAGACACGACAGCGTGTCTGGAAACACCATATATTTT
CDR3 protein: CASRHDSVSGNTIYF

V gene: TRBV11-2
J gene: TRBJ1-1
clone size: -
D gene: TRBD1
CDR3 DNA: TGTGCCAGCAGCTTATGGCAGGGGGCTGGCACTGAAGCTTTCTTT
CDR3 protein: CASSLWQGAGTEAFF

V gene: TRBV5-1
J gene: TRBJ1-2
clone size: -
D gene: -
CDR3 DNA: TGCGCCAGCAGCCCCGACAGTACTTATGGCTACACCTTC
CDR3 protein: CASSPDSTYGYTF

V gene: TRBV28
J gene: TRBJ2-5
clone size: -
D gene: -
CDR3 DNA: TGTGCCAGCAGTGCACATCGGGGGGCCTCAGAGACCCAGTACTTC
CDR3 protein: CASSAHRGASETQYF

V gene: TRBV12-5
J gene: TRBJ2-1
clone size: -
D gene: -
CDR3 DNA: TGTGCTAGTGGTTTGGCACCCGCGGGGAGTTACAATGAGCAGTTCTTC
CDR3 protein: CASGLAPAGSYNEQFF

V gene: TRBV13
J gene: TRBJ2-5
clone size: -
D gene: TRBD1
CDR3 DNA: TGTGCCAGCAGCTCCCGACAGGGGGTGTACGAGACCCAGTACTTC
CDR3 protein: CASSSRQGVYETQYF

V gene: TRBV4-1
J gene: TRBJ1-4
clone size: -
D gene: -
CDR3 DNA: TGCGCCAGCAGCCAAACCGGGACCCCCCTTCCGGAACCGTTTTTT
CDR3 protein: CASSQTGTPLPEPFF

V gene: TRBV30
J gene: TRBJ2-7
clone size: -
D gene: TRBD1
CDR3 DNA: TGTGCCTGGACCGGACAGGGTTACGAGCAGTACTTC
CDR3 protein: CAWTGQGYEQYF

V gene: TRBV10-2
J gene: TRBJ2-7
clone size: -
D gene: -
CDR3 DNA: TGCGCCAGCAGTGATCTTCGAGTTGCGGTCTACGGGCAGTACTTC
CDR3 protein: CASSDLRVAVYGQYF

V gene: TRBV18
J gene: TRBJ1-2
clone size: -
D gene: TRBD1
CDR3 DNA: TGTGCCAGCTCACTCACCGGGACAGGGGATCCGGGCTATGGCTACACCTTC
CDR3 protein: CASSLTGTGDPGYGYTF

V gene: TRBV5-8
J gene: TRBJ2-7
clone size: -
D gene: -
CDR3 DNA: TGTGCCAGCAGCTTTTCCGAGCAGTACTTC
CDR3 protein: CASSFSEQYF

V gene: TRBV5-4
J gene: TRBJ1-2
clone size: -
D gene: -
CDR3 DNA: TGTGCCAGCAGCTTGCCAAGTAGGGGCCCCTACTATGGCTACACCTTC
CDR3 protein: CASSLPSRGPYYGYTF

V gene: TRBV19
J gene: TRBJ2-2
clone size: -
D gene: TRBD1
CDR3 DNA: TGTGCCAGTAGCCCGGTCCGGGACAGGGGGGGAACCGGGGAGCTGTTTTTT
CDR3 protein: CASSPVRDRGGTGELFF

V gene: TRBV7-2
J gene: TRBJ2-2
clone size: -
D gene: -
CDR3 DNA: TGTGCCAGCAGCCCTCTAGGCAGGATGGTCTCCGGGGAGCTGTTTTTT
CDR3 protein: CASSPLGRMVSGELFF

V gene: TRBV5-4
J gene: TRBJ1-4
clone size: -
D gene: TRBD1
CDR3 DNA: TGTGCCAGCAGCTTGGCAGGGGGTTCTAATGAAAAACTGTTTTTT
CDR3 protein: CASSLAGGSNEKLFF

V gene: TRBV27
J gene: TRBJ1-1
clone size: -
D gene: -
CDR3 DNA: TGTGCCAGCAGTTTATCCCCGACTGGGAACACTGAAGCTTTCTTT
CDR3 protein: CASSLSPTGNTEAFF

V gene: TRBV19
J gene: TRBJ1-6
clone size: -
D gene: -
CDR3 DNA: TGTGCCAGTAGAACAGGCAGCTCCTATAATTCACCCCTCCACTTT
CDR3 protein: CASRTGSSYNSPLHF

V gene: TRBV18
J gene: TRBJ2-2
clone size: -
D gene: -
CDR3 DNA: TGTGCCAGCTCACCACCGACAGAGAGAGGCGGGGAGCTGTTTTTT
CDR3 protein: CASSPPTERGGELFF

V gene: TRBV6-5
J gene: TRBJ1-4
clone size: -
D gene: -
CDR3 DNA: TGTGCCAGCAGTTCAACGGACAAAAATGAAAAACTGTTTTTT
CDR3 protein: CASSSTDKNEKLFF

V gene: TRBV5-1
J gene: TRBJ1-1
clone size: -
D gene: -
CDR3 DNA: TGCGCCAGCAGCTCTAGCGCAGGGAACGCTTTCTTT
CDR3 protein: CASSSSAGNAFF

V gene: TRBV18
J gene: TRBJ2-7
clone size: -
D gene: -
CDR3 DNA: TGTGCCAGCTCACCACTTGGTAGCGGTCCCTACGAGCAGTACTTC
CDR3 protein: CASSPLGSGPYEQYF

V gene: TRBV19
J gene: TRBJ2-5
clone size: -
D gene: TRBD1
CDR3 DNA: TGTGCCAGTAGTCGCCTCGGGGCTACAGGGGTAGAGACCCAGTACTTC
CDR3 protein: CASSRLGATGVETQYF

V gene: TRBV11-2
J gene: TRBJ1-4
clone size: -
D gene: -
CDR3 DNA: TGTGCCAGCAGCTTAGACGGGTTGGCTAATGAAAAACTGTTTTTT
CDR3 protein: CASSLDGLANEKLFF

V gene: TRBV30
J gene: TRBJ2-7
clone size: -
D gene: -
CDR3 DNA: TGTGCCTGGAGTGCAGGGGTTACCTACGAGCAGTACTTC
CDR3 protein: CAWSAGVTYEQYF

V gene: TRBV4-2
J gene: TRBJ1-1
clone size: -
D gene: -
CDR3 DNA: TGTGCCAGCAGCCAAGATTTGCACACCATGAACACTGAAGCTTTCTTT
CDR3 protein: CASSQDLHTMNTEAFF

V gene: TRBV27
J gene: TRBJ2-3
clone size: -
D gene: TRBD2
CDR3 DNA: TGTGCCAGCAGTTTAGGGCGACTTACTAGCGGCACAGATACGCAGTATTTT
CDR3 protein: CASSLGRLTSGTDTQYF

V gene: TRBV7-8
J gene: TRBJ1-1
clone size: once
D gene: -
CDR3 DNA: TGTGCCAGCAGCTTAGATCCGGGGAATTCTGAAGCTTTCTTT
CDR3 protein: CASSLDPGNSEAFF

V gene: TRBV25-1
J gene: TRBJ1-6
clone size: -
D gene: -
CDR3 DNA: TGTGCCAGCAGTGAAGACTATTCACCCCTCCACTTT
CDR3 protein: CASSEDYSPLHF

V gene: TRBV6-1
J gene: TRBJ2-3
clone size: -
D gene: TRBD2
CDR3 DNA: TGTGCCAGCAGTGTGGGGACTAGCGGGGGAACAGATACGCAGTATTTT
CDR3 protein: CASSVGTSGGTDTQYF

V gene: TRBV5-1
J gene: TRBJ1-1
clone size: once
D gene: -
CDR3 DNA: TGCGCCAGCAGCTTCCACCCACAGGGTGAAGGAACTGAAGCTTTCTTT
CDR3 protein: CASSFHPQGEGTEAFF